These 27 T cell receptor beta chains came from one sample sequenced in a study of glioma-infiltrating T cells. Amplification of TCR alpha and beta CDR3 regions from RNA used iRepertoire nested multiplex PCR. In TCRdb, the multiplex PCR reads were re-called with MiXCR into one record per CDR3 protein. The table lists approximately 400,000 distinct CDR3 sequences, 41% of them singletons. The sequenced sample was glioma tissue, nonneoplastic brain tissue, or PBMCs (not recorded which). These receptors were obtained from a human donor with low-grade glioma or glioblastoma, undergoing nonglioma brain surgery, or in good health (not recorded which).

About this clonotype: Germline is not matched at one junction end, which may reflect a read error. The chain has TRBV28 and TRBJ1-3; TRBD1 matches 7 bases. From germline, CDR1 is MDHEN and CDR2 SYDVKM. The CDR3 is 14 amino acids. CDR3 bases: TGTGCCAGCAGTACGACAGGGTATGGAAACACCATATGTTTT. Translated: CASSTTGYGNTICF. The entire variable domain, with the rest obtained from reference TRBV28 and TRBJ1-3, is as follows: DVKVTQSSRYLVKRTGEKVFLECVQDMDHENMFWYRQDPGLGLRLIYFSYDVKMKEKGDIPEGYSVSREKKERFSLILESASTNQTSMYLCASSTTGYGNTICFGEGSWLTVV.

In its sample, this clonotype was seen many times. The J gene is TRBJ2-1, the V gene TRBV6-2 or TRBV6-3; TRBD2 matches at 12 bases. Germline V CDR1 and CDR2: MNHEY, SVGEGT. V shed 2 bases, J shed 7 bases, and the junction held 6 bases outside the gene matches. There are 16 residues in the CDR3. The CDR3 region is CASSYIELAGGNEQFF. The CDR3 DNA reads as TGTGCCAGCAGTTACATCGAGCTAGCGGGAGGGAATGAGCAGTTCTTC.

On this clonotype itself: Mismatch with germline at one junction end may stem from a read error. The chain uses TRBV27 and TRBJ1-5, with D perhaps matching TRBD1 (5 bases). This CDR3 is built from 14 residues. Germline V gives CDR1 MNHEY, CDR2 SMNVEV (reference sequence). Here the CDR3 reads CAGSPGHGNQPQHF. The CDR3 DNA follows: TGTGCCGGCAGTCCCGGACATGGCAATCAGCCCCAGCATTTT.

This clonotype was detected ten times or more. The chain recombines TRBV6-1 with TRBJ2-1; 8 bases agree with TRBD2. The CDR3 is 15 residues long. Germline lookup yields CDR1 MNHNS and CDR2 SASEGT. V trimming: 6 bases; J trimming: 6 bases; junction bases outside the gene matches: 10. CDR3: CASRYTSGTPNEQFF. The CDR3 coding sequence is TGTGCCAGCAGATACACTAGCGGTACACCCAATGAGCAGTTCTTC.

V and J are TRBV4-2 and TRBJ2-1; D is ambiguous. The CDR3 consists of 17 residues. Germline CDR1 reads LGHNA; CDR2 reads YNFKEQ. The V end was cut by 2 bases, the J end by 5 bases, with 19 bases between. CDR3 sequence (DNA): TGTGCCAGCAGCCAACGATCGTCGGTAGCAGAAAACAATGAGCAGTTCTTC. This translates into CASSQRSSVAENNEQFF.

The chain carries TRBV2 and TRBJ2-3; no firm D call. This CDR3 comprises 14 residues. Trimming cost V 8 bases and J 3 bases, with 15 bases left between them. Looked up from germline, CDR1 is SNHLY and CDR2 is FYNNEI. Here the CDR3 reads CASFTPTTTDTQYF. CDR3 in DNA: TGTGCCAGCTTCACACCCACAACGACAGATACGCAGTATTTT.

This clonotype was counted only a few times. This sequence joins TRBV20-1 and TRBJ1-5; TRBD1 might be the D (6 bases). The germline V gene has CDR1 DFQATT and CDR2 SNEGSKA (reference sequence). V lost 3 bases to trimming and J lost 4 bases, with 16 bases between them. CDR3 length: 15 residues. The CDR3 nucleotides are TGCAGTGCTAGGGAGGGGGGCTCGTGGAATCAGCCCCAGCATTTT. Translation gives CSAREGGSWNQPQHF.

The J gene is TRBJ2-7, the V gene TRBV2; D perhaps matches TRBD1 (6 bases). Trimming took 8 bases from V and 6 from J, leaving 14 bases between them. Germline lookup yields CDR1 SNHLY and CDR2 FYNNEI. The CDR3 has 12 residues. CDR3 coding DNA: TGTGCCAGCTCAGGTCAAGGGGGCGAGCAGTACTTC. It encodes CASSGQGGEQYF.

The chain carries TRBV6-2 or TRBV6-3 and TRBJ2-1; no reliable D call. The V gene's germline CDR1 is MNHEY and CDR2 SVGEGT. V was trimmed by 4 bases and J by 10 bases, leaving 11 bases between them. The CDR3 loop spans 12 amino acids. This CDR3 reads CASSLNPREQFF. As DNA, the CDR3 is TGTGCCAGCAGTTTAAATCCGCGGGAGCAGTTCTTC.

Comments on this clonotype: Germline and junction disagree at one end, which may indicate a read error. The chain combines TRBV5-4 with TRBJ2-1, with 7 bases that match TRBD2. The CDR3 totals 16 residues. The germline V gene has CDR1 SGHNT and CDR2 YYREEE (reference sequence). For the CDR3, the DNA is TGTGCCAGCAGCTCAGAGCTAGCGGTCTCCTACAATGAGCGGTTCTTC. Translated, it gives CASSSELAVSYNERFF.

The gene calls are TRBV3-1 and TRBJ2-3, with 7 bases that match TRBD1. Germline V gene lookup returns CDR1 LGHDT and CDR2 YNNKEL (reference sequence). V lost 2 bases, J lost 5 bases, and 25 bases stayed unmatched. The CDR3 has 21 amino acids. CDR3 protein: CASSQPKVRSFGTALRDTQYF. The CDR3 DNA is TGTGCCAGCAGCCAACCGAAGGTCAGGAGTTTCGGGACAGCCCTGCGAGATACGCAGTATTTT.

This clonotype came up a few times. In DNA, the CDR3 is TGTGCCAGCAGCCAAGATCTAAGACAGATTATCAATGAGCAGTTCTTC. Its translation is CASSQDLRQIINEQFF. The gene calls are TRBV4-2 and TRBJ2-1; weak D call: TRBD1 (5 bases). CDR1 is LGHNA and CDR2 is YNFKEQ in the germline V gene. The CDR3 consists of 16 residues. Trimming removed 0 bases at V and 6 bases at J, with 15 bases between.

This clonotype was seen a few times. V is TRBV20-1 and J is TRBJ1-2, with a possible D match to TRBD1 (5 bases). Between the trimmed V and J ends, which lost 6 bases and 0 bases, there was a span of 14 bases. The CDR3 consists of 14 residues. Germline CDR1 DFQATT, CDR2 SNEGSKA (reference sequence). In DNA form, the CDR3 reads TGCAGTGCAACCGGGGCTAATGCTAACTATGGCTACACCTTC. It specifies CSATGANANYGYTF.

This clonotype has more than one count but fewer than ten. The chain has TRBV28 and TRBJ2-7; 7 nucleotides agree with TRBD2. There are 17 residues in the CDR3. The J segment lost 0 bases and the V segment lost 3 bases, leaving 11 bases of the junction unmatched. Germline lookup yields CDR1 MDHEN and CDR2 SYDVKM. Here the CDR3 DNA reads TGTGCCAGCAGTTTCCCCCTGGTAGCGGGTTTCTCCTACGAGCAGTACTTC. It is translated as CASSFPLVAGFSYEQYF. Based on the CDR3 plus reference TRBV28 and TRBJ2-7, the full variable domain is DVKVTQSSRYLVKRTGEKVFLECVQDMDHENMFWYRQDPGLGLRLIYFSYDVKMKEKGDIPEGYSVSREKKERFSLILESASTNQTSMYLCASSFPLVAGFSYEQYFGPGTRLTVT.

For this clonotype: A junction boundary mismatches the germline segment, possibly from a read error. V is TRBV28 and J is TRBJ2-7, with D unresolved. There are 14 residues in the CDR3. Germline CDR1 is MDHEN and CDR2 is SYDVKM. CDR3 region: CASSITGRPYGQYF. CDR3 sequence (DNA): TGTGCCAGCAGTATCACGGGTCGCCCCTACGGGCAGTACTTC.

The chain carries TRBV7-9 and TRBJ1-6; 7 bases line up with TRBD1. The CDR3 spans 15 residues. The germline V gene encodes CDR1 SEHNR and CDR2 FQNEAQ (reference sequence). V gave up 4 bases and J gave up 6 bases; unmatched junction bases: 6. In DNA, the CDR3 is TGTGCCAGCAGCTCCCGTGACAGGGTTAATTCACCCCTCCACTTT. Protein: CASSSRDRVNSPLHF.

The chain employs TRBV28 and TRBJ2-7, with D possibly matching TRBD1 (6 bases). The V end lost 1 base, the J end lost 0 bases, and 19 bases lay between the germline ends. Germline-derived CDR1 and CDR2 are MDHEN and SYDVKM. CDR3 length equals 18 residues. This CDR3 reads CASSLLGSGVPYSYEQYF. CDR3 nucleotide sequence: TGTGCCAGCAGTTTATTAGGCTCAGGGGTACCCTACTCCTACGAGCAGTACTTC.

About this clonotype itself: This may be a read error, as it is one base from a much larger clone. The CDR3 is CASSGRGEWDEQHF. The CDR3 DNA follows: TGTGCCAGCAGTGGACGGGGAGAATGGGACGAGCAGCACTTC. The chain joins TRBV6-1 to TRBJ2-7; either TRBD1 or TRBD2 may fit D (5 bases each). The germline CDR1 and CDR2 sequences are MNHNS and SASEGT. This CDR3 contains 14 residues.

The CDR3 here is CASSRRENTEAFF. The CDR3 DNA is TGTGCCAGCAGTCGACGGGAAAACACTGAAGCTTTCTTT. The rearrangement links TRBV7-9 to TRBJ1-1; D call uncertain. CDR1 and CDR2 from the germline V gene are SEHNR and FQNEAQ (reference sequence). The CDR3 sequence is 13 residues long. V lost 6 bases to trimming and J lost 2 bases, with 10 bases between them.

There are many counts of this clonotype. CDR3 bases: TGTGCCAGCAGTGACTCGGCGGGCTCCTACAATGAGCAGTTCTTC. It is translated as CASSDSAGSYNEQFF. The chain has TRBV6-4 and TRBJ2-1; tentative D call: TRBD2 (5 bases). CDR3 size: 15 residues. The germline V and J ends were trimmed by 0 bases and 0 bases, with 6 bases remaining between them. Germline V gene lookup returns CDR1 MRHNA and CDR2 SNTAGT.

The chain links TRBV6-6 to TRBJ2-6; no clear D gene. Trimming removed 2 bases from V and 7 bases from J, with 6 bases in between. The V gene's germline CDR1 is MNHNY and CDR2 SVGAGI (reference sequence). The CDR3 is made up of 13 amino acids. The CDR3 reads CASSYATANVLTF. The CDR3 nucleotides read TGTGCCAGCAGTTACGCCACCGCCAACGTCCTGACTTTC.

J is TRBJ2-1 and V is TRBV24-1, with D hard to call. Trimming took off 5 bases at V and 5 bases at J, with 12 bases between the two ends. Germline V lookup: CDR1 KGHDR, CDR2 SFDVKD. The CDR3 spans 14 residues. In DNA form, the CDR3 reads TGTGCCACCAGTGTCCTCCCCGGAGACAATGAGCAGTTCTTC. Its translation: CATSVLPGDNEQFF.

Note on this clonotype: The junction does not match germline at one end; this may be a read error. The V call is TRBV20-1, the J call TRBJ1-2; D gene ambiguous. Germline-derived CDR1 and CDR2 are DFQATT and SNEGSKA (reference sequence). The CDR3 contains 14 residues. The CDR3: CSARVFDLLYVYTF. The DNA for the CDR3 is TGCAGTGCTAGAGTCTTCGATCTCCTCTATGTCTACACCTTC.

Worth noting for this clonotype: One end of the junction varies from germline; a read error may be responsible. The chain has TRBV6-1 and TRBJ1-1; D remains unclear. The CDR3 consists of 13 residues. Germline V gene sequence: CDR1 MNHNS, CDR2 SASEGT. CDR3 sequence (DNA): TGTGCCAGCACCAAAGCGGGCGTCACTAAAGCTTTCTTT. Its translation is CASTKAGVTKAFF.

The chain employs TRBV28 and TRBJ2-3; D is uncertain. There are 13 residues in the CDR3. CDR1 and CDR2 from the germline V gene are MDHEN and SYDVKM. V was cut by 2 bases and J by 2 bases, with 5 bases left in between. The CDR3 loop is CASSLAPTDTQYF. DNA for the CDR3: TGTGCCAGCAGTTTAGCTCCCACAGATACGCAGTATTTT. The whole variable domain, remainder taken from reference TRBV28 and TRBJ2-3, is DVKVTQSSRYLVKRTGEKVFLECVQDMDHENMFWYRQDPGLGLRLIYFSYDVKMKEKGDIPEGYSVSREKKERFSLILESASTNQTSMYLCASSLAPTDTQYFGPGTRLTVL.

The chain employs TRBV5-4 and TRBJ2-7; 11 bases agree with TRBD2. This CDR3 spans 15 amino acids. CDR1 SGHNT and CDR2 YYREEE come from the germline V gene (reference sequence). The ends lost 0 bases at V and 5 bases at J; junction bases unmatched: 4. The CDR3 coding sequence is TGTGCCAGCAGCTTGGCCACTAGCGGGAGACACGAGCAGTACTTC. Its translation is CASSLATSGRHEQYF.

There are a few counts of this clonotype. The J gene is TRBJ2-7, the V gene TRBV27; TRBD1 aligns across 8 bases. CDR3 length: 16 amino acids. V lost 7 bases, J lost 2 bases, and 13 bases stayed unmatched. CDR1 MNHEY and CDR2 SMNVEV come from the germline V gene (reference sequence). CDR3 DNA: TGTGCCAGCACCCAACCCGGACAGGGCAGAACCTACGAGCAGTACTTC. This gives the protein CASTQPGQGRTYEQYF.